Each of the 25 T cell receptor beta chains below was sequenced from the same sample in a study of cytomegalovirus exposure and HLA in healthy donors. With 60 Vbeta and 13 Jbeta primers, the PCR was carried out. Sequencing used immunoSEQ multiplex PCR; TCRdb keeps in-frame clones, though not all of them. The table has 110,000 to 150,000 clones, 70% to 85% seen once; the top ten hold roughly 9.9%. The source material was PBMCs. Receptors originate from a woman aged 55-69 years in good health and CMV-seropositive.

The chain links TRBV10-3 to TRBJ2-3; 10 bases align to TRBD2. The CDR3 length is 13 residues. Per the germline V gene, CDR1 is ENHRY and CDR2 is SYGVKD. The trim removed 10 bases at V and 6 bases at J, leaving 7 bases unmatched. The CDR3 reads CATGAGGSDTQYF. The DNA for the CDR3 is TGTGCCACGGGAGCGGGAGGGAGCGATACGCAGTATTTT.

V and J are TRBV6-1 and TRBJ1-3, with D unresolved. Trimming stripped 7 bases from V and 0 bases from J, with 13 bases between. From germline, CDR1 is MNHNS and CDR2 SASEGT. The CDR3 is 15 amino acids. CDR3 DNA: TGTGCCAGCACGCTAGGGAGGAGCTCTGGAAACACCATATATTTT. It encodes CASTLGRSSGNTIYF.

The CDR3 DNA is TGTGCCAGCAGCGTTAGGCTAGCCGGAGGCGAGCAGTACTTC. It codes for CASSVRLAGGEQYF. The chain joins TRBV9 to TRBJ2-7, with D tentatively TRBD2 (5 bases). CDR1 is SGDLS and CDR2 is YYNGEE in the germline V gene. This CDR3 spans 14 amino acids. The V end was cut by 2 bases, the J end by 6 bases, with 15 bases between.

The chain employs TRBV6-4 and TRBJ1-1, with 8 positions matching TRBD1. The V gene end was trimmed by 8 bases and the J gene end by 6 bases; junction bases not matched to a gene: 11. Germline-derived CDR1 and CDR2 are MRHNA and SNTAGT. The CDR3 runs to 14 residues. CDR3 protein: CASRLEGQAAEAFF. The CDR3 DNA sequence: TGTGCCAGCCGCCTCGAGGGACAGGCCGCTGAAGCTTTCTTT.

The gene calls are TRBV5-1 and TRBJ2-2; 7 nucleotides match TRBD1. The trim removed 0 bases at V and 2 bases at J, leaving 4 bases unmatched. The CDR3 totals 16 residues. The germline gives CDR1 SGHRS, CDR2 YFSETQ. CDR3 sequence (DNA): TGCGCCAGCAGCTTGGTCGGGACAGCTAACACCGGGGAGCTGTTTTTT. Amino acids: CASSLVGTANTGELFF.

The chain uses TRBV4-1 and TRBJ1-1; a possible D gene is TRBD1 (6 bases). CDR3 size: 14 residues. The germline V gene encodes CDR1 MGHRA and CDR2 YSYEKL. Trimming took off 2 bases at V and 0 bases at J, with 7 bases between the two ends. As DNA, the CDR3 is TGCGCCAGCAGCCAACAGGGGATGAACACTGAAGCTTTCTTT. It encodes CASSQQGMNTEAFF.

The CDR3 DNA is TGCAGCGTTGAAGAGCCCGGGACTAGCGGGAACACCGGGGAGCTGTTTTTT. Its translation is CSVEEPGTSGNTGELFF. The rearrangement uses TRBV29-1 and TRBJ2-2, with 11 bases lining up with TRBD2. Germline CDR1 and CDR2: SQVTM and ANQGSEA. Germline trimming cut 0 bases from V and 1 base from J; bases unmatched to any gene: 4. CDR3 length equals 17 residues.

Comment on this clone: An end of the junction does not agree with germline; a read error may underlie this. The chain carries TRBV7-8 and TRBJ2-7, with 7 bases aligning to TRBD2. The germline V gene has CDR1 SGHVS and CDR2 FQNEAQ. This CDR3 contains 16 residues. The CDR3 protein is CASSLAGLLSGYGQYF. For the CDR3, the DNA is TGTGCCAGCAGCTTAGCGGGACTACTCTCAGGCTACGGGCAGTACTTC.

The rearrangement links TRBV5-1 to TRBJ2-6; 7 bases align to TRBD1. The germline gives CDR1 SGHRS, CDR2 YFSETQ. The length of the CDR3 is 14 residues. V lost 5 bases and J lost 4; bases outside the gene matches: 3. As DNA, the CDR3 is TGCGCCAGCAGGAGGGGGCTCGGGGCCAACGTCCTGACTTTC. This translates into CASRRGLGANVLTF.

The chain has TRBV10-2 and TRBJ2-1; 8 positions match TRBD2. V was pared by 6 bases and J by 2 bases, with 3 bases of the junction left unmatched. CDR1 WSHSY and CDR2 SAAADI come from the germline V gene. CDR3 length: 14 residues. The CDR3 nucleotides are TGCGCCAGCAGCGGGACTAGGCCCTACAATGAGCAGTTCTTC. Translation: CASSGTRPYNEQFF.

CDR3 amino acids: CASGWDRGPTEAFF. CDR3 DNA sequence: TGTGCCAGCGGGTGGGACAGGGGTCCCACTGAAGCTTTCTTT. This chain joins TRBV27 and TRBJ1-1, with TRBD1 matching 10 bases. Germline CDR1 reads MNHEY; CDR2 reads SMNVEV (reference sequence). The CDR3 sequence is 14 residues long. V lost 8 bases, J lost 4 bases, and 7 bases stayed unmatched.

CDR3 coding DNA: TGTGCCAGCTCACCAAGTACAGGGGGCATCTATGGCTACACCTTC. As protein: CASSPSTGGIYGYTF. J is TRBJ1-2 and V is TRBV18; 9 bases align to TRBD1. Trimming cost V 2 bases and J 4 bases; bases outside gene matches: 5. Germline V gene data show CDR1 as KGHSH and CDR2 as LQKENI. This CDR3 is 15 amino acids long.

V usage is TRBV29-1 and J usage is TRBJ2-1; no clear D gene. The CDR3 covers 13 residues. Germline V gene data show CDR1 as SQVTM and CDR2 as ANQGSEA. Between the trimmed V and J ends, which lost 3 bases and 3 bases, there was a span of 9 bases. Here the CDR3 DNA reads TGCAGCGTTGACGGTGGTTACTACAATGAGCAGTTCTTC. It yields the protein CSVDGGYYNEQFF.

This clone has just a few counts. The CDR3 bases are TGTGCCAGCAGTTTAGGCAGGGGTGGGGATGAGCAGTTCTTC. Its protein is CASSLGRGGDEQFF. The rearrangement uses TRBV27 and TRBJ2-1, with TRBD1 as a possible D gene (6 bases). Between the trimmed V and J ends, which lost 2 bases and 8 bases, there was a span of 13 bases. Germline CDR1 reads MNHEY; CDR2 reads SMNVEV (reference sequence). This CDR3 spans 14 amino acids.

This rearrangement joins TRBV5-4 to TRBJ2-3; the match to TRBD2 covers 10 bases. J was trimmed by 4 bases and V by 2 bases; bases with no gene match: 7. This CDR3 is 16 amino acids long. Per germline, CDR1 SGHNT and CDR2 YYREEE (reference sequence). The DNA for the CDR3 is TGTGCCAGCAGCTTACCCCTAGCGGGAGTCGCAGATACGCAGTATTTT. Its translation is CASSLPLAGVADTQYF. Complete variable domain (other parts from reference TRBV5-4 and TRBJ2-3): ETGVTQSPTHLIKTRGQQVTLRCSSQSGHNTVSWYQQALGQGPQFIFQYYREEENGRGNFPPRFSGLQFPNYSSELNVNALELDDSALYLCASSLPLAGVADTQYFGPGTRLTVL.

V and J are TRBV6-1 and TRBJ2-5, with TRBD2 matching over 11 bases. CDR1 is MNHNS, CDR2 SASEGT, per germline. J gave up 3 bases and V 6 bases, and 6 bases lay outside the gene matches. This CDR3 comprises 15 residues. The CDR3 sequence is CASSLAGLAEETQYF. For the CDR3, the DNA is TGTGCCAGCAGCTTAGCGGGACTAGCGGAAGAGACCCAGTACTTC.

The gene calls are TRBV9 and TRBJ2-5; 11 nucleotides align to TRBD2. Trimming cost V 0 bases and J 5 bases; bases outside gene matches: 9. The CDR3 extends over 17 amino acids. CDR1 is SGDLS and CDR2 is YYNGEE in the germline V gene. CDR3 region: CASSVGDSGRAVETQYF. For the CDR3, the DNA is TGTGCCAGCAGCGTAGGGGATAGCGGGAGGGCCGTGGAGACCCAGTACTTC.

The chain joins TRBV28 to TRBJ1-4; no clear D gene. Between the trimmed V and J ends, which lost 5 bases and 7 bases, there was a span of 14 bases. The CDR3 is 14 residues long. CDR1 is MDHEN and CDR2 is SYDVKM in the germline V gene. CDR3 amino acids: CASSRRRSGEKLFF. The CDR3 nucleotides are TGTGCCAGCAGTCGGAGGCGCAGCGGTGAAAAACTGTTTTTT. The full variable domain, in which reference TRBV28 and TRBJ1-4 provide the parts outside the CDR3, is DVKVTQSSRYLVKRTGEKVFLECVQDMDHENMFWYRQDPGLGLRLIYFSYDVKMKEKGDIPEGYSVSREKKERFSLILESASTNQTSMYLCASSRRRSGEKLFFGSGTQLSVL.

The chain links TRBV6-5 to TRBJ2-2, with D maybe TRBD1 (5 bases). V was clipped by 7 bases and J by 5 bases, with 11 bases between them. Per germline, CDR1 MNHEY and CDR2 SVGAGI. There are 13 residues in the CDR3. The CDR3 nucleotides read TGTGCCAGCATCAAAGGGGAAACCGGGGAGCTGTTTTTT. Its protein is CASIKGETGELFF.

The chain employs TRBV6-6 and TRBJ2-7; 13 nucleotides align to TRBD2. J lost 7 bases, V lost 2 bases, and 8 bases had no gene match. The CDR3 covers 16 residues. Germline V gene data show CDR1 as MNHNY and CDR2 as SVGAGI (reference sequence). CDR3: CASSYALGLAGSEQYF. The CDR3 DNA is TGTGCCAGCAGTTACGCCCTGGGACTAGCGGGAAGTGAGCAGTACTTC.

This chain connects TRBV5-1 to TRBJ2-7; 9 positions match TRBD1. The germline V gene encodes CDR1 SGHRS and CDR2 YFSETQ. The CDR3 runs 14 residues. Trimming cost V 6 bases and J 2 bases; bases outside gene matches: 6. CDR3 region: CASTLGTGPYEQYF. The CDR3 coding sequence is TGCGCCAGCACCCTTGGGACAGGGCCCTACGAGCAGTACTTC.

The CDR3 region has the DNA TGTGCCAGCAGCGTAGGTCAGGGAGGCGGCTACACCTTC. This sequence encodes CASSVGQGGGYTF. V and J are TRBV9 and TRBJ1-2; D possibly corresponds to TRBD1 (5 bases). V was clipped by 0 bases and J by 8 bases, with 11 bases between them. The CDR3 is 13 amino acids. Germline V gene data show CDR1 as SGDLS and CDR2 as YYNGEE.

This clone was counted once. The V call is TRBV6-1, the J call TRBJ2-5, with 9 bases fitting TRBD1. This CDR3 is built from 15 residues. Trimming cost V 6 bases and J 2 bases; bases outside gene matches: 7. The germline gives CDR1 MNHNS, CDR2 SASEGT. The CDR3 region has the DNA TGTGCCAGCAGCCGAGCTGGGACAGGGCAAGAGACCCAGTACTTC. Its protein is CASSRAGTGQETQYF.

The rearrangement joins TRBV19 to TRBJ1-1; 7 bases line up with TRBD1. J lost 6 bases, V lost 4 bases, and 11 bases had no gene match. This CDR3 region has 15 residues. Germline V gene data show CDR1 as LNHDA and CDR2 as SQIVND (reference sequence). The CDR3 loop reads CASSRGGGAVPEAFF. CDR3 DNA: TGTGCCAGTAGTAGAGGAGGGGGCGCGGTGCCTGAAGCTTTCTTT. The full variable domain, rest sourced from reference TRBV19 and TRBJ1-1, is DGGITQSPKYLFRKEGQNVTLSCEQNLNHDAMYWYRQDPGQGLRLIYYSQIVNDFQKGDIAEGYSVSREKKESFPLTVTSAQKNPTAFYLCASSRGGGAVPEAFFGQGTRLTVV.

This chain uses TRBV19 with TRBJ2-7; maybe TRBD2 (7 bases). The CDR3 is 15 residues long. V dropped 4 bases and J dropped 0 bases, with 13 bases sitting between them. Germline V lookup: CDR1 LNHDA, CDR2 SQIVND (reference sequence). The CDR3 region is CASSTGGGPSYEQYF. The CDR3 nucleotides are TGTGCCAGTAGTACCGGCGGGGGCCCCTCCTACGAGCAGTACTTC.